This T cell receptor (beta chain) was sequenced for a study of identical twins. Healthy Caucasians made up all donors. This clonotype occurred many times. Its antigen is unidentified. CDR1 SGHRS and CDR2 YFSETQ come from the germline V gene. V lost 4 bases and J 7 bases, leaving 15 bases between the germline ends. The CDR3 spans 14 residues. Broader study findings: Fewer insertions marked abundant cord blood beta clonotypes; young adult naive trended weakly, memory not at all. Researchers caution that invariant MAIT and iNKT cells could partly confound zero-insertion analyses.

Each cDNA held unique molecular identifiers, and template switching gave it a universal primer site. One entry per CDR3 protein results from TCRdb running MiXCR on the 5' RACE reads. The table has about 300,000 distinct CDR3 sequences, around an eighth seen once. The same data also went into a second study, on yellow fever vaccine responses in identical twins.

Source material: CD8+ T cells sorted from blood. This clonotype was sampled from a woman aged 18 to 35 in good health. The chain uses TRBV5-1 and TRBJ2-1; tentative D call: TRBD1 (6 bases). The CDR3: CASSAGIGGNEQFF. CDR3 DNA: TGCGCCAGCAGCGCCGGGATAGGGGGAAATGAGCAGTTCTTC.